These T cell receptor beta chains were read from a single sample in a study of blood T cell repertoires in COVID-19. Sequencing was performed with immunoSEQ multiplex PCR; in TCRdb, only in-frame clones are kept and a portion is missing. The sample holds over 300,000 clones, 85% to 90% seen once. The specimen sequenced was peripheral blood. These TCRs come from a young man with active or convalescent COVID-19. Both conserved end residues are part of each CDR3. The D gene is left open where the match is weak. Some rows have no size entry. The others give once, few or many, or a class for an expanded clone.

V gene,clone size,J gene,D gene,CDR3 protein,CDR3 DNA
TRBV19,-,TRBJ2-7,-,CASSITGFGEQYF,TGTGCCAGTAGTATAACAGGGTTCGGCGAGCAGTACTTC
TRBV27,once,TRBJ2-3,TRBD1,CASSLWTGGTDTQYF,TGTGCCAGCAGTTTATGGACAGGAGGCACAGATACGCAGTATTTT
TRBV5-1,-,TRBJ2-1,TRBD2,CASSIGLAWFF,TGCGCCAGCAGCATAGGACTAGCGTGGTTCTTC
TRBV15,-,TRBJ1-6,-,CATSRDSGYNSPLHF,TGTGCCACCAGCAGAGATTCCGGGTATAATTCACCCCTCCACTTT
TRBV29-1,-,TRBJ2-1,-,CSVGSGSRHEQFF,TGCAGCGTTGGGAGCGGATCCCGCCATGAGCAGTTCTTC
TRBV19,-,TRBJ2-5,TRBD1,CASSRTDREQETQYF,TGTGCCAGTAGTAGAACGGACAGGGAACAAGAGACCCAGTACTTC
TRBV6-5,-,TRBJ1-1,-,CASSYVGRYTEAFF,TGTGCCAGCAGTTACGTCGGGAGATACACTGAAGCTTTCTTT
TRBV19,-,TRBJ1-2,-,CASSGGPNYGYTF,TGTGCCAGTAGTGGGGGCCCAAACTATGGCTACACCTTC
TRBV4-2,-,TRBJ2-5,TRBD2,CASSQVTVASGETQYF,TGTGCCAGCAGCCAAGTAACGGTGGCTAGCGGGGAGACCCAGTACTTC
TRBV18,-,TRBJ2-2,-,CASSPGGRSTGELFF,TGTGCCAGCTCACCAGGGGGCAGATCCACCGGGGAGCTGTTTTTT
TRBV19,once,TRBJ2-4,TRBD2,CASSIQRGGLNIQYF,TGTGCCAGTAGTATCCAGCGGGGGGGATTAAACATTCAGTACTTC
TRBV2,-,TRBJ2-5,TRBD2,CASSVGGDETQETQYF,TGTGCCAGCAGTGTGGGGGGGGACGAAACCCAAGAGACCCAGTACTTC
TRBV6-5,-,TRBJ1-1,TRBD1,CASSLTGGFTEAFF,TGTGCCAGCAGCCTCACAGGGGGCTTTACTGAAGCTTTCTTT
TRBV6-2/TRBV6-3,-,TRBJ1-4,-,CASSSSGFSTF,TGTGCCAGCAGTTCCAGTGGCTTCTCCACTTTT
TRBV4-1,-,TRBJ2-3,TRBD1,CASSPTTGEDTQYF,TGCGCCAGCAGCCCAACAACAGGGGAGGATACGCAGTATTTT
TRBV19,-,TRBJ2-3,-,CASRTGSDTQYF,TGTGCCAGTAGGACAGGATCAGATACGCAGTATTTT
TRBV11-2,-,TRBJ1-1,-,CASSLGGTSQAFF,TGTGCCAGCAGCTTAGGTGGGACAAGTCAGGCTTTCTTT
TRBV6-5,-,TRBJ2-5,-,CASSYAGAGETQYF,TGTGCCAGCAGTTACGCAGGGGCCGGCGAGACCCAGTACTTC
TRBV10-3,-,TRBJ1-1,-,CAISESSQGNAEAFF,TGTGCCATCAGTGAGTCAAGTCAGGGAAACGCCGAAGCTTTCTTT
TRBV2,-,TRBJ1-5,-,CASSARADYSNQPQHF,TGTGCCAGCAGTGCGCGGGCGGATTATAGCAATCAGCCCCAGCATTTT
TRBV7-2,-,TRBJ1-5,-,CASSLVPGDQPQHF,TGTGCCAGCAGCTTAGTGCCGGGTGATCAGCCCCAGCATTTT
TRBV7-9,-,TRBJ2-3,TRBD2,CASSSSGSVADTQYF,TGTGCCAGCAGCTCTAGCGGGAGTGTGGCAGATACGCAGTATTTT
TRBV7-3,-,TRBJ2-3,TRBD2,CASSASGGLTDTQYF,TGTGCCAGCAGCGCTAGCGGGGGGCTCACAGATACGCAGTATTTT
TRBV15,-,TRBJ2-7,TRBD1,CATSREGTGGTYEQYF,TGTGCCACCAGCAGAGAAGGGACAGGGGGTACCTACGAGCAGTACTTC
TRBV5-6,-,TRBJ1-4,TRBD1,CASSVAQGATNEKLFF,TGTGCCAGCAGCGTAGCACAGGGGGCAACTAATGAAAAACTGTTTTTT
TRBV4-3,-,TRBJ2-1,TRBD1,CASSQRTGKNEQFF,TGCGCCAGCAGCCAGCGGACAGGGAAGAATGAGCAGTTCTTC
TRBV29-1,-,TRBJ2-5,TRBD2,CSVERLAGVEETQYF,TGCAGCGTTGAGAGACTAGCGGGAGTTGAAGAGACCCAGTACTTC
TRBV20-1,-,TRBJ2-7,-,CSASYGREYEQYF,TGCAGTGCTAGTTACGGCAGGGAATACGAGCAGTACTTC
TRBV19,-,TRBJ2-2,-,CASSSKAGIGELFF,TGTGCCAGTAGTTCCAAGGCAGGGATCGGGGAGCTGTTTTTT
TRBV28,-,TRBJ1-6,-,CASSSVDSYNSPLHF,TGTGCCAGCAGTTCGGTCGACAGTTATAATTCACCCCTCCACTTT
TRBV27,-,TRBJ1-6,TRBD1,CASRTGGLNSPLHF,TGTGCCAGCCGGACAGGGGGCCTAAATTCACCCCTCCACTTT
TRBV12-3/TRBV12-4,-,TRBJ2-1,-,CASSSTGSNEQFF,TGTGCCAGCAGTTCCACTGGTTCCAATGAGCAGTTCTTC
TRBV4-1,-,TRBJ1-3,-,CASSQDLRSGNTIYF,TGCGCCAGCAGCCAAGATCTGCGATCTGGAAACACCATATATTTT
TRBV25-1,-,TRBJ1-1,-,CASSELPRGTEAFF,TGTGCCAGCAGTGAACTCCCGCGCGGGACTGAAGCTTTCTTT
TRBV27,few,TRBJ1-1,TRBD1,CASSPEGAEEAFF,TGTGCCAGCAGTCCCGAGGGGGCTGAGGAAGCTTTCTTT
TRBV5-4,once,TRBJ1-4,-,CASSLGQDNEKLFF,TGTGCCAGCAGCTTAGGCCAGGATAATGAAAAACTGTTTTTT
TRBV6-6,few,TRBJ1-2,-,CAGKGGLGGYTF,TGTGCCGGCAAGGGAGGCTTAGGTGGCTACACCTTC
TRBV6-5,-,TRBJ2-2,-,CAARGSTGELFF,TGTGCCGCACGCGGCTCAACCGGGGAGCTGTTTTTT
TRBV3-1/TRBV3-2,-,TRBJ1-3,-,CASSQGGFGNTIYF,TGTGCCAGCAGCCAAGGAGGGTTTGGAAACACCATATATTTT
TRBV3-1/TRBV3-2,-,TRBJ2-7,TRBD2,CASSQESSGIGLYEQYF,TGTGCCAGCAGCCAAGAATCTAGCGGGATAGGTCTCTACGAGCAGTACTTC
TRBV27,-,TRBJ2-2,TRBD1,CATVGRGSTGELFF,TGTGCCACCGTTGGCAGGGGGAGTACCGGGGAGCTGTTTTTT
TRBV7-8,few,TRBJ1-1,-,CASSFWGQGPANTEAFF,TGTGCCAGCAGCTTTTGGGGGCAGGGGCCCGCGAACACTGAAGCTTTCTTT